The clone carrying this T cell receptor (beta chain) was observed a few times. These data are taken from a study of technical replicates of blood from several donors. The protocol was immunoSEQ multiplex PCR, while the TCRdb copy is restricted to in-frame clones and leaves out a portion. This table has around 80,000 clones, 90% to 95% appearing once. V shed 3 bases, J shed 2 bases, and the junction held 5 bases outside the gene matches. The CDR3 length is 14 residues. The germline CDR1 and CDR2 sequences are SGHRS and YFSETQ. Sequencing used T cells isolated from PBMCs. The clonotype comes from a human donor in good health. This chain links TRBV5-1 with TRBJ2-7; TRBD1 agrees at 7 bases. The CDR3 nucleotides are TGCGCCAGCAGCTCCAGGGGGTTACCCTACGAGCAGTACTTC. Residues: CASSSRGLPYEQYF.